This T cell receptor beta chain was documented in a study of blood T cell repertoires in COVID-19. On the study more broadly: COVID-19 samples from acute and convalescent phases originated in the United States, Italy and Spain. PBMCs, B-cell-depleted T cells, or T cells provided the cDNA or gDNA that made up the material.

Original data processing: Amplification from reference gene primers served as the basis for estimated nucleated cell counts. Profiled with immunoSEQ multiplex PCR; TCRdb holds only in-frame clones, not every one. V, J and clone size derive from that table, while D and trimming were established from the DNA sequence. This sample has 200,000 to 250,000 clones, with approximately 84% found just once. The germline gives CDR1 SGHDT, CDR2 YYEEEE. The V and J ends lost 0 bases and 9 bases respectively, with 10 bases between them. The CDR3 has 14 amino acids. This receptor was identified in a woman aged 25 to 39 who had recovered from COVID-19. The chain carries TRBV5-6 and TRBJ1-6, with unresolved D. The sequencing sample was made of peripheral blood. Written as DNA, the CDR3 is TGTGCCAGCAGCTTGGAACAGAGAATTTCACCCCTCCACTTT. Protein: CASSLEQRISPLHF.